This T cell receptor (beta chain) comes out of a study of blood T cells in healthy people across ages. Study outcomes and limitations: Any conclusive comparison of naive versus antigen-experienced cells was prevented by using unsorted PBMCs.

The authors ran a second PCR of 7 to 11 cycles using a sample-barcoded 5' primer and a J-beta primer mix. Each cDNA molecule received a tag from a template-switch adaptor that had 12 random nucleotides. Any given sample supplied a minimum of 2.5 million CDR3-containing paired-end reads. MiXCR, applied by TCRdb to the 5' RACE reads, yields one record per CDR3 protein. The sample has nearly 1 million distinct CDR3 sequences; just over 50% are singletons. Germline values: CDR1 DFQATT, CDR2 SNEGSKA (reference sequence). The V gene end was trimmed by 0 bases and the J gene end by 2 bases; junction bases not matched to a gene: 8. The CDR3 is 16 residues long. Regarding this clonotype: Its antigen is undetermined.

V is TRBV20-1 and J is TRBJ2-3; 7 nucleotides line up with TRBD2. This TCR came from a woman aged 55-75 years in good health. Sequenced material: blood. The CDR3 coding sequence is TGCAGTGCTAGAGACCCGCTGAGCGGGGTCACAGATACGCAGTATTTT. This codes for CSARDPLSGVTDTQYF.